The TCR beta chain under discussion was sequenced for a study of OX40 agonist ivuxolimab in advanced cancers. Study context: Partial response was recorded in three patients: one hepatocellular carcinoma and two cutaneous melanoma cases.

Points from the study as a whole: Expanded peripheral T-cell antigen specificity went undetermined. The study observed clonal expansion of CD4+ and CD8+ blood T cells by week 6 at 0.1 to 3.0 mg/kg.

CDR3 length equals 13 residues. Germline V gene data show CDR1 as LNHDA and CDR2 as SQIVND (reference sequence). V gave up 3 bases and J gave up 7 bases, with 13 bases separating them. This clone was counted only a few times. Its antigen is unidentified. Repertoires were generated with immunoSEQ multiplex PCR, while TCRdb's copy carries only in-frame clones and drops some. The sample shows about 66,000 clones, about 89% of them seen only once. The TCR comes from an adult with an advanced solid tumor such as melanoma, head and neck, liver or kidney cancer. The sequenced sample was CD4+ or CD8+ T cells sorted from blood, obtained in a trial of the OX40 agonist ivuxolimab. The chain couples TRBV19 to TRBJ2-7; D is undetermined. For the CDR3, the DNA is TGTGCCAGTAGTATCATCACTGGTTGGGAGCAGTACTTC. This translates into CASSIITGWEQYF.